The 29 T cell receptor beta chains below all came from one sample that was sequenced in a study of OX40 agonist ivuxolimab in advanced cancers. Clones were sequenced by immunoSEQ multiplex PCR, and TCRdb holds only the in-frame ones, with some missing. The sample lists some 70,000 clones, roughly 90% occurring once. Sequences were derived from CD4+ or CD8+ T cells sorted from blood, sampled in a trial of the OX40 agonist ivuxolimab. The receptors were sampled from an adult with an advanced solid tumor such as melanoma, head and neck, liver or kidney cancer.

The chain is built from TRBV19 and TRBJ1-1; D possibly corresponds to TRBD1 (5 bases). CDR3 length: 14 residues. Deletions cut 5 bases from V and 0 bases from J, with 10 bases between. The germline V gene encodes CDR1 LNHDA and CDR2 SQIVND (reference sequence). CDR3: CASSRQLMNTEAFF. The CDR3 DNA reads TGTGCCAGTAGTCGACAGCTTATGAACACTGAAGCTTTCTTT.

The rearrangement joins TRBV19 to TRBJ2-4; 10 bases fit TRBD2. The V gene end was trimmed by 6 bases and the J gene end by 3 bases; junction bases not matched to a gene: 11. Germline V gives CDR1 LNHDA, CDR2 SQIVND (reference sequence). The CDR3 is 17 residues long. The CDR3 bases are TGTGCCAGTAGCCTCCCCTCCGGGACTAGCGACAAAAACATTCAGTACTTC. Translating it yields CASSLPSGTSDKNIQYF.

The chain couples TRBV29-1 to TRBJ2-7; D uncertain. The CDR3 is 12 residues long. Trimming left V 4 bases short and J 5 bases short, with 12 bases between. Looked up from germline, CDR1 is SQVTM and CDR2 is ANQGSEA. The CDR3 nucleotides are TGCAGCGTTGTCGTCGGACCGGACGAGCAGTACTTC. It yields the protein CSVVVGPDEQYF.

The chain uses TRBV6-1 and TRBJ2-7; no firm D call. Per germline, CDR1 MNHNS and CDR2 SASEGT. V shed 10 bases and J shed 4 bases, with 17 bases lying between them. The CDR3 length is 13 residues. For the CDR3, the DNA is TGTGCCATTCAAGTGGACCAGGCGTACGAGCAGTACTTC. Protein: CAIQVDQAYEQYF.

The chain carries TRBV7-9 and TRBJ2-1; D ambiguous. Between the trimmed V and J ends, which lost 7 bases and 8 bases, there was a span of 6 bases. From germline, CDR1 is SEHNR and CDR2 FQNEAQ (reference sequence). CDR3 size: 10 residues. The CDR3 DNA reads TGTGCCAGCACCCCCCATGAGCAGTTCTTC. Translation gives CASTPHEQFF.

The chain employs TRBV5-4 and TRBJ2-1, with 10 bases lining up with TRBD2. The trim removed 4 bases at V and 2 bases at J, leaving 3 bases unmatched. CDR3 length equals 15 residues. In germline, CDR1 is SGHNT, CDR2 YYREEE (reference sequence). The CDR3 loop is CASSPTSGAYNEQFF. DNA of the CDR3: TGTGCCAGCAGCCCCACTAGCGGGGCCTACAATGAGCAGTTCTTC. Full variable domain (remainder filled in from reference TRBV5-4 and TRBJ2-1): ETGVTQSPTHLIKTRGQQVTLRCSSQSGHNTVSWYQQALGQGPQFIFQYYREEENGRGNFPPRFSGLQFPNYSSELNVNALELDDSALYLCASSPTSGAYNEQFFGPGTRLTVL.

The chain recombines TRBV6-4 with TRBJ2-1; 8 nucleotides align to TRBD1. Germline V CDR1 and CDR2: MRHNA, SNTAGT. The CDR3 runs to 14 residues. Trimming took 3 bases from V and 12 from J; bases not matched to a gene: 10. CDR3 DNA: TGTGCCAGCAGTGATTTCAACACCGGGACAGGGCAGTTCTTC. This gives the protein CASSDFNTGTGQFF.

CDR3 region: CASSPPTDGTQYF. The CDR3, as DNA: TGTGCCAGCTCTCCCCCCACGGACGGTACGCAGTATTTT. This chain uses TRBV6-5 with TRBJ2-3; D call uncertain. This CDR3 has 13 residues. The V end was cut by 8 bases, the J end by 8 bases, with 17 bases between. Per the germline V gene, CDR1 is MNHEY and CDR2 is SVGAGI.

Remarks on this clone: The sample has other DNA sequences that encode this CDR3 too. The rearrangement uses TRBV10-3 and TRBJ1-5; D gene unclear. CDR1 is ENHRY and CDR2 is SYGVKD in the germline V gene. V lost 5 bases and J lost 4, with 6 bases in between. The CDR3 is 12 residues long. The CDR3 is CAISPSNQPQHF. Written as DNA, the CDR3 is TGTGCCATCAGTCCCAGTAATCAGCCCCAGCATTTT.

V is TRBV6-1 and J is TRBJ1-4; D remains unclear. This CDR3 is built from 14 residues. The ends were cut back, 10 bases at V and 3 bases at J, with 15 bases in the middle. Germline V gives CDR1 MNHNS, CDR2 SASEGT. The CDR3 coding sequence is TGTGCCATCAAAAGCGGATCCCCTAATGAAAAACTGTTTTTT. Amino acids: CAIKSGSPNEKLFF.

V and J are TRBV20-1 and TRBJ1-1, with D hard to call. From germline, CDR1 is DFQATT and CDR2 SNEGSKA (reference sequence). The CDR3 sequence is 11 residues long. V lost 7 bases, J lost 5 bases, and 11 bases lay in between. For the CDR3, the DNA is TGCAGTGTTCCCCTTAGGACTGAAGCTTTCTTT. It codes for CSVPLRTEAFF.

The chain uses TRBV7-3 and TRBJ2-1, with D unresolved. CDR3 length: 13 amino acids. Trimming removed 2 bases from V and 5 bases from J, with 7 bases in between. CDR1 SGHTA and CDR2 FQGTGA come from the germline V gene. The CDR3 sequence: CASSLLVDNEQFF. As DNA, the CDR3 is TGTGCCAGCAGCTTACTGGTGGACAATGAGCAGTTCTTC.

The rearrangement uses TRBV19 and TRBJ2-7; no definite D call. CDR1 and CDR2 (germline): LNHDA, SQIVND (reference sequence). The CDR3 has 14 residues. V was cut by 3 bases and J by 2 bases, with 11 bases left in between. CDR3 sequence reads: CASSIFDGPYEQYF. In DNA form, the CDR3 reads TGTGCCAGTAGTATTTTTGACGGCCCCTACGAGCAGTACTTC.

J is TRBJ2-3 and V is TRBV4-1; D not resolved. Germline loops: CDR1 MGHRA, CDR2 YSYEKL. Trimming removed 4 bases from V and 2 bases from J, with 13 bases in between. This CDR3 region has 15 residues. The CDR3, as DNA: TGCGCCAGCAGCCCAACAGTGACCTCCACAGATACGCAGTATTTT. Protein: CASSPTVTSTDTQYF.

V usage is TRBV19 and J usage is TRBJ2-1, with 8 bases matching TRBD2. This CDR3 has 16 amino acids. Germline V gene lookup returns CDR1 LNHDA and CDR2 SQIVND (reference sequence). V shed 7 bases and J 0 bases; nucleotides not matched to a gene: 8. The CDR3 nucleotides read TGTGCCAGTATTTCGACTAGCGCACACTCCTACAATGAGCAGTTCTTC. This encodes CASISTSAHSYNEQFF.

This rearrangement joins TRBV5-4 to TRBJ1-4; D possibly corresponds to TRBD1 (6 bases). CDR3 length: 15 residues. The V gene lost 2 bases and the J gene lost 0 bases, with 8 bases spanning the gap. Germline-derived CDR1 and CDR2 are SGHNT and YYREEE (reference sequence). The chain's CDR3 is CASSFSGATNEKLFF. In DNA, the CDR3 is TGTGCCAGCAGCTTCTCAGGGGCAACTAATGAAAAACTGTTTTTT. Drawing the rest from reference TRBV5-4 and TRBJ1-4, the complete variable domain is ETGVTQSPTHLIKTRGQQVTLRCSSQSGHNTVSWYQQALGQGPQFIFQYYREEENGRGNFPPRFSGLQFPNYSSELNVNALELDDSALYLCASSFSGATNEKLFFGSGTQLSVL.

In DNA, the CDR3 is TGTGCCAGCGGAGGGAGGAGCCGCGGGGAGCTGTTTTTT. Its translation: CASGGRSRGELFF. The chain has TRBV6-5 and TRBJ2-2; D perhaps matches TRBD2 (6 bases). The CDR3 is 13 amino acids. V was trimmed by 8 bases and J by 7 bases, leaving 14 bases between them. CDR1 is MNHEY, CDR2 SVGAGI, per germline.

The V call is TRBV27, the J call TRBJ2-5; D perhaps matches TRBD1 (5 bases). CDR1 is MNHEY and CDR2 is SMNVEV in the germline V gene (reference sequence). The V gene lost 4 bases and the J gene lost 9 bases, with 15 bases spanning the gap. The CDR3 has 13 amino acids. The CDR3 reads CASSWSRDGSQYF. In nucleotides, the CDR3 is TGTGCCAGCAGTTGGAGCAGGGATGGGTCCCAGTACTTC.

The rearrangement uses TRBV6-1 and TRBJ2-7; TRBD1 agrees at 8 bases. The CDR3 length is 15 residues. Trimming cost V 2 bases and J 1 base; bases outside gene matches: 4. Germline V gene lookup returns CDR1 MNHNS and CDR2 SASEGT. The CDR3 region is CASSELGQGSYEQYF. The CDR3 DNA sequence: TGTGCCAGCAGTGAATTAGGACAGGGTTCCTACGAGCAGTACTTC.

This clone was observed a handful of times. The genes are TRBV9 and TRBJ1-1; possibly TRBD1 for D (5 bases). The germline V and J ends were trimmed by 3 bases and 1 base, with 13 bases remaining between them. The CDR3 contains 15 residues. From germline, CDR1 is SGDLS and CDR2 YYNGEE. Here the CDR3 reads CASSASRDGNTEAFF. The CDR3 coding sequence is TGTGCCAGCAGCGCTTCCAGGGATGGGAACACTGAAGCTTTCTTT. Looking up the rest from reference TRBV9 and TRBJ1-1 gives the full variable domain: DSGVTQTPKHLITATGQRVTLRCSPRSGDLSVYWYQQSLDQGLQFLIQYYNGEERAKGNILERFSAQQFPDLHSELNLSSLELGDSALYFCASSASRDGNTEAFFGQGTRLTVV.

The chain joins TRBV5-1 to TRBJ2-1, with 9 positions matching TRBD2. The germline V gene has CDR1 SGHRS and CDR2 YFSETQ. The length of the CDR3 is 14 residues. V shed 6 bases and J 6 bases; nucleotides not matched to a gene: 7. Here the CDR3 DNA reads TGCGCCAGCAAAGAGCGGGAGGCCTTCAATGAGCAGTTCTTC. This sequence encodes CASKEREAFNEQFF.

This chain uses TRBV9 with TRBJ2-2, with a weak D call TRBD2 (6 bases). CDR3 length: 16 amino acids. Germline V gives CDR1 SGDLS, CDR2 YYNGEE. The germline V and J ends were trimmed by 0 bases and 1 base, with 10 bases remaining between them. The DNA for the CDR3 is TGTGCCAGCAGCGTAGCTTGGCGGGAGAACACCGGGGAGCTGTTTTTT. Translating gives CASSVAWRENTGELFF.

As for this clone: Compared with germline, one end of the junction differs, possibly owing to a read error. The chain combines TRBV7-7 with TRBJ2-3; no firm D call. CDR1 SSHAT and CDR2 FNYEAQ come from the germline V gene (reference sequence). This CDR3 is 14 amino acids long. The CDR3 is CASSPVSPGDTQYF. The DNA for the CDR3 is TGTGCTAGCAGCCCCGTAAGTCCGGGAGATACGCAGTATTTT.

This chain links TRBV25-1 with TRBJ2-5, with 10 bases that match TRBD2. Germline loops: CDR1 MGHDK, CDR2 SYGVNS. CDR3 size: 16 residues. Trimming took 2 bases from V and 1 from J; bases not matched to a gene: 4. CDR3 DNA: TGTGCCAGCAGTGAAACTAGCGGGATCCGCCAAGAGACCCAGTACTTC. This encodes CASSETSGIRQETQYF.

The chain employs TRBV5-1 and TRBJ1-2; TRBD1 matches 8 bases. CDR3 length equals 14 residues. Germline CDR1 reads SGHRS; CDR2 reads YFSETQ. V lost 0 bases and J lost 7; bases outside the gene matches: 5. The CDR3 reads CASSLGQGRSGYTF. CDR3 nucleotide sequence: TGCGCCAGCAGCTTGGGACAGGGGAGGTCTGGCTACACCTTC. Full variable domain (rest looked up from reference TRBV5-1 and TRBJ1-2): KAGVTQTPRYLIKTRGQQVTLSCSPISGHRSVSWYQQTPGQGLQFLFEYFSETQRNKGNFPGRFSGRQFSNSRSEMNVSTLELGDSALYLCASSLGQGRSGYTFGSGTRLTVV.

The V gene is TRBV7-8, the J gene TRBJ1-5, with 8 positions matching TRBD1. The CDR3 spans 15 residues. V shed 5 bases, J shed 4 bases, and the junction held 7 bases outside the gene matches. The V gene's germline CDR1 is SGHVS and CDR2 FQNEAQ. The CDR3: CASSPRQGINQPQHF. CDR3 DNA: TGTGCCAGCAGCCCAAGACAGGGGATAAATCAGCCCCAGCATTTT. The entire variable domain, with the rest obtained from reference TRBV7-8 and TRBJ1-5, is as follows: GAGVSQSPRYKVAKRGQDVALRCDPISGHVSLFWYQQALGQGPEFLTYFQNEAQLDKSGLPSDRFFAERPEGSVSTLKIQRTQQEDSAVYLCASSPRQGINQPQHFGDGTRLSIL.

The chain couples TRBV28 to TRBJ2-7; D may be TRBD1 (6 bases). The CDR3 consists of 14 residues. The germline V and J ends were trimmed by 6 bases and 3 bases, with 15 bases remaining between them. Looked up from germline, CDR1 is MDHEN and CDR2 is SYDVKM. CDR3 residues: CASRGSRGGYEQYF. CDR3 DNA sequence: TGTGCCAGCAGAGGGTCCAGGGGCGGCTACGAGCAGTACTTC.

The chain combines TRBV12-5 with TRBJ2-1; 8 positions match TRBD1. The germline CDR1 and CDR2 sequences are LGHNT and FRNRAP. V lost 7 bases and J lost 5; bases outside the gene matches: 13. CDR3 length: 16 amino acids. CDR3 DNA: TGTGCTAGTGCCCTCCCGGACAGGGTAGTTCACAATGAGCAGTTCTTC. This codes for CASALPDRVVHNEQFF. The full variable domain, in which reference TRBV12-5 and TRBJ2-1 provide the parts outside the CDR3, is DARVTQTPRHKVTEMGQEVTMRCQPILGHNTVFWYRQTMMQGLELLAYFRNRAPLDDSGMPKDRFSAEMPDATLATLKIQPSEPRDSAVYFCASALPDRVVHNEQFFGPGTRLTVL.

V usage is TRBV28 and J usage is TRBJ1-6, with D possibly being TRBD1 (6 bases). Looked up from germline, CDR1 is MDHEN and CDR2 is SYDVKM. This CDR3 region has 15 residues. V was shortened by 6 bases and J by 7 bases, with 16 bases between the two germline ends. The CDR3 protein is CASSPTGGGNSPLHF. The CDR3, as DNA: TGTGCCAGCAGCCCCACGGGGGGGGGCAATTCACCCCTCCACTTT. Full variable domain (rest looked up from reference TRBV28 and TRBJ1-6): DVKVTQSSRYLVKRTGEKVFLECVQDMDHENMFWYRQDPGLGLRLIYFSYDVKMKEKGDIPEGYSVSREKKERFSLILESASTNQTSMYLCASSPTGGGNSPLHFGNGTRLTVT.